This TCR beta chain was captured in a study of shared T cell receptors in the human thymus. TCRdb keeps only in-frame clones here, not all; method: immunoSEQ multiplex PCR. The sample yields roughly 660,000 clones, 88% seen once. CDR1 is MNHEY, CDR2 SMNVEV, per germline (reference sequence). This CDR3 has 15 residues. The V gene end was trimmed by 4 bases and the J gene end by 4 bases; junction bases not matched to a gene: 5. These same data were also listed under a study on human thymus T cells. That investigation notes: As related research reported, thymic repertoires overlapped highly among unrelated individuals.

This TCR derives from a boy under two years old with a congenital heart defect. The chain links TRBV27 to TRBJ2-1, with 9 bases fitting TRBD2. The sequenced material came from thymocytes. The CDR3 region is CASSCASGDYNEQFF. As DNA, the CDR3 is TGTGCCAGCAGTTGCGCTAGCGGGGATTACAATGAGCAGTTCTTC.